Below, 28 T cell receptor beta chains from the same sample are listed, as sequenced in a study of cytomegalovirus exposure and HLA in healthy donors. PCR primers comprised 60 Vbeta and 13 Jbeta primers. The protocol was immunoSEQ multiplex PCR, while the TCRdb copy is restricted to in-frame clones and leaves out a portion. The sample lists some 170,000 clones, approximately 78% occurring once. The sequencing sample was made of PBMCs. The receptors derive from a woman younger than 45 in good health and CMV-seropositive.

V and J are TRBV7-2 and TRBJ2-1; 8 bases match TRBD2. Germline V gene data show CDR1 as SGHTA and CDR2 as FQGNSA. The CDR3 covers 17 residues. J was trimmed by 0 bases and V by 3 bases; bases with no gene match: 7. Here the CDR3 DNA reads TGTGCCAGCAGCTTGGGGTTTAGCGGGAACTCCTACAATGAGCAGTTCTTC. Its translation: CASSLGFSGNSYNEQFF. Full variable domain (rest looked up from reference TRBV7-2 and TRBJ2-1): GAGVSQSPSNKVTEKGKDVELRCDPISGHTALYWYRQSLGQGLEFLIYFQGNSAPDKSGLPSDRFSAERTGGSVSTLTIQRTQQEDSAVYLCASSLGFSGNSYNEQFFGPGTRLTVL.

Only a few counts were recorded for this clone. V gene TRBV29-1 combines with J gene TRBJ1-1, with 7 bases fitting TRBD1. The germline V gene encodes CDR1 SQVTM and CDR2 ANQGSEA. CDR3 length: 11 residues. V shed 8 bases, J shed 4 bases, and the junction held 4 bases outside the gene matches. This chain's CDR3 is CSSEGATEAFF. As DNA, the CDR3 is TGCAGCTCTGAGGGGGCCACTGAAGCTTTCTTT.

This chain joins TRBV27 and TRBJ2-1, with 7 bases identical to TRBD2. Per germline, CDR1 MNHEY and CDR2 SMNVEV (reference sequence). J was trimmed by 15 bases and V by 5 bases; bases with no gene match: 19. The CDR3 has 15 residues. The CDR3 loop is CASSHTGTISVSPFF. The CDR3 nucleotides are TGTGCCAGCAGTCATACCGGGACTATTTCAGTTTCACCGTTCTTC.

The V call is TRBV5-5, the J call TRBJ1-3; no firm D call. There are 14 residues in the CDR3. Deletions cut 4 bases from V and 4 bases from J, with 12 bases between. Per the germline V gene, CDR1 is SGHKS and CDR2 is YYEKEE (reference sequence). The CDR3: CASSLLGTGNTIYF. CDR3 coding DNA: TGTGCCAGCAGCCTGCTGGGCACGGGAAACACCATATATTTT.

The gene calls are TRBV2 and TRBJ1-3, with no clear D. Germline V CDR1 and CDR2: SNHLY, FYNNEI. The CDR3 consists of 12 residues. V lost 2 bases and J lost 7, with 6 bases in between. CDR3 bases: TGTGCCAGCAGTGAATACGGGAACACCATATATTTT. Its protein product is CASSEYGNTIYF.

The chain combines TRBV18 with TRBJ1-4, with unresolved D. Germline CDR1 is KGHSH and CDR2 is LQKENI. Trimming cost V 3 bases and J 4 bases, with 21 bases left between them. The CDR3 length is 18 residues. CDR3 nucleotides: TGTGCCAGCTCACCTCGATCAGGTCTCGGAATAAGTAATGAAAAACTGTTTTTT. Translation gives CASSPRSGLGISNEKLFF.

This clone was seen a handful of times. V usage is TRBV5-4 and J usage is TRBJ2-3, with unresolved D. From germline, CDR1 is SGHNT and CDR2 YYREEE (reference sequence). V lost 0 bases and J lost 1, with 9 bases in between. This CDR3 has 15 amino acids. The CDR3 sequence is CASSLVQPGTDTQYF. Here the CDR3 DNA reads TGTGCCAGCAGCTTGGTACAGCCCGGCACAGATACGCAGTATTTT.

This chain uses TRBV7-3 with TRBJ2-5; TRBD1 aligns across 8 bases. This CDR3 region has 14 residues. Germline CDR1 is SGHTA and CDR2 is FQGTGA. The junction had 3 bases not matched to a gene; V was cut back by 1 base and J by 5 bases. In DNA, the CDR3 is TGTGCCAGCAGCTTAAGGGGACAGGCGGAGACCCAGTACTTC. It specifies CASSLRGQAETQYF.

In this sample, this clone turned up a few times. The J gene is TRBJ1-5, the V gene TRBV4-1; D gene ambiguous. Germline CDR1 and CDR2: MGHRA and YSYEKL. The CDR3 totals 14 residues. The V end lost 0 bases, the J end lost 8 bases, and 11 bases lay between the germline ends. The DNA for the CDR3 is TGCGCCAGCAGCCAAGAAAGGAGGAAAAAGCCCCAGCATTTT. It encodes CASSQERRKKPQHF.

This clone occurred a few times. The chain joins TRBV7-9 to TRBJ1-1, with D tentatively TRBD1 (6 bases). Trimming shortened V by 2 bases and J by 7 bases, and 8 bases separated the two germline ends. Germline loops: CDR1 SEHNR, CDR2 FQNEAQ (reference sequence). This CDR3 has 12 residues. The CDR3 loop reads CASSLTGLEAFF. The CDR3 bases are TGTGCCAGCAGCTTAACAGGGCTTGAAGCTTTCTTT.

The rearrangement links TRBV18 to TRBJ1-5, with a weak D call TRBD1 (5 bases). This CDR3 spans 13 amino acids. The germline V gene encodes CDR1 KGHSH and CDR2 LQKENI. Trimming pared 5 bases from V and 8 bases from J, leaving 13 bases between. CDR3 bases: TGTGCCAGCTCAGCCAGGGAATGGGAGCCCCAGCATTTT. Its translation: CASSAREWEPQHF.

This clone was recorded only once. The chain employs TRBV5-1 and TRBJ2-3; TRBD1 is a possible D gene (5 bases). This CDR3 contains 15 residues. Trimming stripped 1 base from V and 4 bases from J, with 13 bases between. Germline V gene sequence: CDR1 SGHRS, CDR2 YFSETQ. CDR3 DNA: TGCGCCAGCAGCTTGACCGGTAAAGGGGCAGATACGCAGTATTTT. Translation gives CASSLTGKGADTQYF.

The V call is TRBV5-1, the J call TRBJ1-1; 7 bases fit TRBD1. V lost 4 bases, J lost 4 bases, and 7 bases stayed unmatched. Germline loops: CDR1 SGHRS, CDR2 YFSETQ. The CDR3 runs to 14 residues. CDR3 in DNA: TGCGCCAGCAGCCAAACAGGGGCGGGCACTGAAGCTTTCTTT. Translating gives CASSQTGAGTEAFF. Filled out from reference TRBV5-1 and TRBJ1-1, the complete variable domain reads KAGVTQTPRYLIKTRGQQVTLSCSPISGHRSVSWYQQTPGQGLQFLFEYFSETQRNKGNFPGRFSGRQFSNSRSEMNVSTLELGDSALYLCASSQTGAGTEAFFGQGTRLTVV.

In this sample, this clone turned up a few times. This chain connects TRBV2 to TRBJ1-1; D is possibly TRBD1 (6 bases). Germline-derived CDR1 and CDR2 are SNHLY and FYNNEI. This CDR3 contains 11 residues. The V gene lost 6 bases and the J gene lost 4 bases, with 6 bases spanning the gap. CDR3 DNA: TGTGCCAGCAGCAGGGGCACTGAAGCTTTCTTT. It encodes CASSRGTEAFF.

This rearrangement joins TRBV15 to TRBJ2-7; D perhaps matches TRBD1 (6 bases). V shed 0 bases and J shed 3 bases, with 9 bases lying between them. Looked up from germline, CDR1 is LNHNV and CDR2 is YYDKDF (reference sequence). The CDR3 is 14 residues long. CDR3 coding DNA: TGTGCCACCAGCAGAGAAACAGGGATCTACGAGCAGTACTTC. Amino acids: CATSRETGIYEQYF.

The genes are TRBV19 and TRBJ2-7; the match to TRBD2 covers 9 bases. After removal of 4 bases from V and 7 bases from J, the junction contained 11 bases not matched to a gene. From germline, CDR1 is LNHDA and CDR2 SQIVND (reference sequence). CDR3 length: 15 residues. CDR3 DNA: TGTGCCAGTAGTACCTACGGCGGGGGGGGTAGGGAGCAGTACTTC. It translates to CASSTYGGGGREQYF.

The CDR3 is CASRISGGGGTDTQYF. The CDR3 region has the DNA TGCGCCAGCAGGATTTCGGGGGGGGGAGGCACAGATACGCAGTATTTT. This chain connects TRBV5-1 to TRBJ2-3, with TRBD2 matching over 8 bases. This CDR3 is 16 amino acids long. Germline V gene lookup returns CDR1 SGHRS and CDR2 YFSETQ. With 5 bases clipped from V and 1 base from J, the junction kept 9 bases outside the gene matches.

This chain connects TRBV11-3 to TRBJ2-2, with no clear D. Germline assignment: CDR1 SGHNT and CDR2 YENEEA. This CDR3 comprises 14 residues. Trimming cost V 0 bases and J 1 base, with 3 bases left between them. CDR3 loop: CASSLDRNTGELFF. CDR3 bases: TGTGCCAGCAGCTTAGACAGGAACACCGGGGAGCTGTTTTTT.

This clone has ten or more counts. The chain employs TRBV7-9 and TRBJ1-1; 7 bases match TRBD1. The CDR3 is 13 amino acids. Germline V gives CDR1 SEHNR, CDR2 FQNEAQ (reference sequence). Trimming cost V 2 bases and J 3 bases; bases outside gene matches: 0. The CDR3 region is CASSLQGDTEAFF. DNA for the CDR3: TGTGCCAGCAGCTTACAGGGGGACACTGAAGCTTTCTTT.

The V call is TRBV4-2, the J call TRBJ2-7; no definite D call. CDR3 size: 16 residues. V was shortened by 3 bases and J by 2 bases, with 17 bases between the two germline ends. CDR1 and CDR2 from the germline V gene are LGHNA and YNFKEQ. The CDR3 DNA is TGTGCCAGCAGCCATAGCACATTCGAATTGACCTACGAGCAGTACTTC. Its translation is CASSHSTFELTYEQYF.

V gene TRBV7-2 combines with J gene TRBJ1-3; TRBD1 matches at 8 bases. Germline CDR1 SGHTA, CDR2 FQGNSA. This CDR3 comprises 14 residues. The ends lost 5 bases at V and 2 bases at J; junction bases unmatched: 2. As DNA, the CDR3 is TGTGCCAGCAGCCCGGACAGGGCTGGAAACACCATATATTTT. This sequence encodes CASSPDRAGNTIYF.

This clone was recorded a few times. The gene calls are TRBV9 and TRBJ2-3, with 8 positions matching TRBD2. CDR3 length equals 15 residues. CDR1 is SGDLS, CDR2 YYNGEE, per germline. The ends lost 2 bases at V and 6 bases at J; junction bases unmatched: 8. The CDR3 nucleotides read TGTGCCAGCAGCGTTGACGGGACTAGGGTCGATACGCAGTATTTT. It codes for CASSVDGTRVDTQYF.

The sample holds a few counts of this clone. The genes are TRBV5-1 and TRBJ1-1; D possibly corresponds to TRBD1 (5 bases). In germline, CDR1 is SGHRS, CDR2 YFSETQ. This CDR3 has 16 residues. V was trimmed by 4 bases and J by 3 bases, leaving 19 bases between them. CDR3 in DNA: TGCGCCAGCAGCCCGGAGGGACCCTTGTGGGACACTGAAGCTTTCTTT. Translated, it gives CASSPEGPLWDTEAFF.

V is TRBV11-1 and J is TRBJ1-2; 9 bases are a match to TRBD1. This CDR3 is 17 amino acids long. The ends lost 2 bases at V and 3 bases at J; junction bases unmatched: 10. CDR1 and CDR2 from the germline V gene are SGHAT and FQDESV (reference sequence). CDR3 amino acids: CASSLPEGQGWDYGYTF. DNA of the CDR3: TGTGCCAGCAGCTTACCCGAGGGACAGGGATGGGACTATGGCTACACCTTC.

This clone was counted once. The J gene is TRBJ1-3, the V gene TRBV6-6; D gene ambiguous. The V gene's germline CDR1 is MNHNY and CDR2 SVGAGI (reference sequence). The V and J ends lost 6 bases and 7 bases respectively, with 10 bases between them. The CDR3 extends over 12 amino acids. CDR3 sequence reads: CASSSAANTIYF. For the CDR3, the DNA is TGTGCCAGCAGCTCTGCGGCGAACACCATATATTTT.

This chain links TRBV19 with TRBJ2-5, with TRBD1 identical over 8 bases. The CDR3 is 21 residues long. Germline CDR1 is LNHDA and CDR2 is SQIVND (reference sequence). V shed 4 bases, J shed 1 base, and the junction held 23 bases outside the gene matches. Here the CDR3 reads CASSTLWAGGFGGKSQETQYF. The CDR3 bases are TGTGCCAGTAGTACCCTCTGGGCAGGGGGCTTTGGTGGAAAGAGCCAAGAGACCCAGTACTTC.

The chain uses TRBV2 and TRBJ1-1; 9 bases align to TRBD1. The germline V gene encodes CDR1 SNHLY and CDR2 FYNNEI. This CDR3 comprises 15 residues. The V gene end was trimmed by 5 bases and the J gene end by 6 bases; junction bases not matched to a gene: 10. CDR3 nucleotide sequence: TGTGCCAGCAGTAAACTGGGACAGGGTAACGCTGAAGCTTTCTTT. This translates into CASSKLGQGNAEAFF.

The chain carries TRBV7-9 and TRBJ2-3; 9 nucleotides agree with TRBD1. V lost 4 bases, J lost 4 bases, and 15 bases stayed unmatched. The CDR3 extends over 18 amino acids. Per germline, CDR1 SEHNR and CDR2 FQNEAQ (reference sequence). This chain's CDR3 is CASSSLNSGQGLADTQYF. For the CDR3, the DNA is TGTGCCAGCAGCTCTCTAAATAGTGGACAGGGGCTCGCAGATACGCAGTATTTT.